This T cell receptor (beta chain) was documented in a study of quantifying T cell responses using KT2 cells. Study summary: RNA was reverse transcribed with TCR alpha and beta constant-region primers. Findings and caveats of the study: Very high KT2 spike-in numbers caused saturation in KT2 sequence detection.

This clonotype showed up just a few times. The antigen remains unidentified. A single-stranded UMI oligo with SP2 sequence was ligated to cDNA 3' ends. An equimolar mix of RC1.1 and RC1.2 primed the beta chain across TRBC1 and TRBC2. TCRdb reanalysed the UMI-ligation and nested PCR reads using MiXCR and keeps one entry per CDR3 protein. The sample includes roughly 38,000 distinct CDR3 sequences, 15% to 20% of them seen just once. The sample is PBMC spiked with counted cells of clone KT2. Fixed numbers of PBMC received varying amounts of KT2 cells. This CDR3 region has 13 residues. Looked up from germline, CDR1 is SEHNR and CDR2 is FQNEAQ (reference sequence). V was pared by 5 bases and J by 1 base, with 8 bases between.

This chain connects TRBV7-9 to TRBJ1-1; D gene uncertain. This TCR was sampled from a human donor. Material for sequencing was PBMCs spiked with cells of the T cell clone KT2. The CDR3 loop reads CASSAAGNTEAFF. The CDR3 DNA follows: TGTGCCAGCAGCGCGGCAGGGAACACTGAAGCTTTCTTT.